This T cell receptor (beta chain) emerged from a study of T cells after yellow fever vaccination. TCRdb re-analysed the 5' RACE reads in MiXCR, keeping a single row per CDR3 protein. The data show approximately 160,000 distinct CDR3 sequences, approximately 9.9% seen once. V was cut by 6 bases and J by 0 bases, with 11 bases left in between. The CDR3 consists of 14 residues. Germline CDR1 reads KGHSH; CDR2 reads LQKENI. The clonotype originates from a man aged 18 to 35 who received the YFV17D yellow fever vaccine. Sequences were derived from CD8+ T cells sorted from PBMCs, sampled 45 days after the yellow fever booster vaccination. The gene calls are TRBV18 and TRBJ1-1; D might be TRBD1 (5 bases). The CDR3 loop reads CASSNGALNTEAFF. The CDR3 DNA reads TGTGCCAGCTCCAACGGGGCCTTGAACACTGAAGCTTTCTTT. Based on the CDR3 plus reference TRBV18 and TRBJ1-1, the full variable domain is NAGVMQNPRHLVRRRGQEARLRCSPMKGHSHVYWYRQLPEEGLKFMVYLQKENIIDESGMPKERFSAEFPKEGPSILRIQQVVRGDSAAYFCASSNGALNTEAFFGQGTRLTVV.